This T cell receptor (beta chain) was obtained from a study of cytomegalovirus exposure and HLA in healthy donors. General study findings and limits: Sequencing likely produced, as an artifact, a cluster of highly shared sequence variants.

Note on this clone: Its antigen is unidentified.

Primers included in the PCR were 60 Vbeta and 13 Jbeta primers. TCRdb's table, derived via immunoSEQ multiplex PCR, lists solely in-frame clones and lacks some. The sample has under 70,000 clones, about nine tenths seen once. Source material: PBMCs. The origin of this receptor is a woman in her twenties or thirties in good health and CMV-seronegative.

The CDR3 DNA reads TGTGCCAGCAGTGAAGCACTAGCCGTGAGCACAGATACGCAGTATTTT. It is translated as CASSEALAVSTDTQYF. The chain links TRBV2 to TRBJ2-3, with D perhaps matching TRBD2 (6 bases). This CDR3 has 16 residues. Trimming removed 0 bases at V and 0 bases at J, with 10 bases between. CDR1 and CDR2 (germline): SNHLY, FYNNEI. Using reference TRBV2 and TRBJ2-3 for the parts outside the CDR3, the full variable domain is EPEVTQTPSHQVTQMGQEVILRCVPISNHLYFYWYRQILGQKVEFLVSFYNNEISEKSEIFDDQFSVERPDGSNFTLKIRSTKLEDSAMYFCASSEALAVSTDTQYFGPGTRLTVL.